A selection of T cell receptor beta chains follows, all from one sample in a study of a mutant IDH1 vaccine in newly diagnosed glioma. The method was immunoSEQ multiplex PCR; TCRdb's version includes in-frame clones alone and lacks a portion of them. The sample yields around 59,000 clones, about 90% seen once. The sample consisted of PBMCs, taken from a glioma patient treated with radiotherapy, temozolomide or both. The receptors originated from a man in his fifties with glioma. Both conserved end residues are part of each CDR3. A D gene is named only where the DNA matches it firmly. Some rows mark clone size as missing; the rest say once, few, many or name a class of expanded clone.

CASSYRTGLSYGYTF	TGTGCCAGCAGTTACCGGACAGGGTTAAGCTATGGCTACACCTTC	TRBJ1-2	TRBV11-2	TRBD1	NA
CASSVGRGTYEQYF	TGTGCCAGCAGCGTAGGCAGGGGGACCTACGAGCAGTACTTC	TRBJ2-7	TRBV9	TRBD1	once
CASSLFQGGVLAKNIQYF	TGTGCCAGCAGCTTGTTTCAGGGGGGCGTTCTAGCCAAAAACATTCAGTACTTC	TRBJ2-4	TRBV5-6	NA	NA
CAISESLGIRGRDAFF	TGTGCCATCAGTGAGTCGCTCGGAATCAGGGGGCGGGATGCTTTCTTT	TRBJ1-1	TRBV10-3	TRBD1	NA
CASSLLAGSAEQFF	TGTGCCAGCAGTTTGCTAGCGGGATCGGCTGAGCAGTTCTTC	TRBJ2-1	TRBV27	TRBD2	NA
CASSLRGGGSYNEQFF	TGTGCCAGCAGCCTCCGGGGCGGGGGGTCTTACAATGAGCAGTTCTTC	TRBJ2-1	TRBV5-6	TRBD2	NA
CASSLSALNTEAFF	TGTGCCAGCAGCTTATCTGCTTTGAACACTGAAGCTTTCTTT	TRBJ1-1	TRBV7-6	NA	NA
CASSQEIQGRNGYTF	TGCGCCAGCAGCCAAGAGATACAGGGTCGGAATGGCTACACCTTC	TRBJ1-2	TRBV4-3	NA	NA
CASDGLNTEAFF	TGTGCCAGCGACGGGTTGAACACTGAAGCTTTCTTT	TRBJ1-1	TRBV6-1	NA	NA
CASSLALGLAKNIQYF	TGTGCCAGCAGCTTGGCTTTAGGTCTAGCCAAAAACATTCAGTACTTC	TRBJ2-4	TRBV5-8	NA	NA
CASTHTPRTGVNSPLHF	TGTGCCAGCACCCATACCCCAAGGACAGGAGTAAATTCACCCCTCCACTTT	TRBJ1-6	TRBV7-2	TRBD1	once
CASSRVREPPDTEAFF	TGTGCCAGCTCACGGGTCAGGGAACCGCCGGACACTGAAGCTTTCTTT	TRBJ1-1	TRBV18	NA	NA
CAISPGGTTNEKLFF	TGTGCCATCAGCCCGGGGGGAACAACTAATGAAAAACTGTTTTTT	TRBJ1-4	TRBV10-3	NA	NA
CAWTHGQGVTYEQYF	TGTGCCTGGACTCACGGACAGGGGGTGACCTACGAGCAGTACTTC	TRBJ2-7	TRBV30	TRBD1	once
CASSANRGPQETQYF	TGTGCCAGCAGTGCAAACAGGGGGCCACAAGAGACCCAGTACTTC	TRBJ2-5	TRBV2	TRBD1	few
CASSLTGQGGTEAFF	TGTGCCAGCAGCTTAACGGGACAGGGGGGCACTGAAGCTTTCTTT	TRBJ1-1	TRBV7-3	TRBD1	NA
CASSLTGSSYEQYF	TGTGCCAGCAGCTTGACAGGGTCCTCCTACGAGCAGTACTTC	TRBJ2-7	TRBV7-2	TRBD1	NA
CSVIPGQETQYF	TGCAGCGTTATTCCGGGGCAAGAGACCCAGTACTTC	TRBJ2-5	TRBV29-1	NA	NA
CSVDRDRWNTQYF	TGCAGCGTTGATCGTGACAGATGGAATACGCAGTATTTT	TRBJ2-3	TRBV29-1	NA	NA
CASSLDPASGTLNEQYF	TGTGCCAGCAGCTTAGATCCGGCTAGCGGGACCCTCAACGAGCAGTACTTC	TRBJ2-7	TRBV11-2	TRBD2	NA
CASSLNPSGTYEQYF	TGTGCCAGCAGTTTAAATCCTTCAGGGACCTACGAGCAGTACTTC	TRBJ2-7	TRBV28	NA	NA
CASSGGDPVAYNEQFF	TGCGCCAGCAGCGGGGGGGACCCGGTAGCCTACAATGAGCAGTTCTTC	TRBJ2-1	TRBV5-1	TRBD2	NA
CASSAGTGTLNEKLFF	TGTGCCAGCTCAGCCGGGACAGGAACACTAAATGAAAAACTGTTTTTT	TRBJ1-4	TRBV18	TRBD1	NA
CASSSTGWTEAFF	TGTGCCAGCAGCTCGACAGGGTGGACTGAAGCTTTCTTT	TRBJ1-1	TRBV7-9	TRBD1	once
CASSQETRDRTYGYTF	TGCGCCAGCAGCCAAGAGACCCGGGACAGAACCTATGGCTACACCTTC	TRBJ1-2	TRBV4-1	TRBD1	NA
CASSRLADKQETQYF	TGTGCCAGCAGCCGACTAGCGGACAAGCAAGAGACCCAGTACTTC	TRBJ2-5	TRBV27	TRBD2	NA
CASSQGPTGYSPLHF	TGCGCCAGCAGCCAAGGGCCTACAGGGTATTCACCCCTCCACTTT	TRBJ1-6	TRBV4-3	NA	once
CASSPPPVNYGYTF	TGTGCCAGCTCACCACCGCCGGTTAACTATGGCTACACCTTC	TRBJ1-2	TRBV18	NA	once
CASSSRVLPGGTDTQYF	TGTGCCAGCAGCTCTAGGGTGCTGCCAGGGGGCACAGATACGCAGTATTTT	TRBJ2-3	TRBV5-6	NA	once
CSVTGGHNEQFF	TGCAGCGTAACAGGGGGACACAATGAGCAGTTCTTC	TRBJ2-1	TRBV29-1	TRBD1	NA
CASSLQGGLRWELFF	TGTGCCAGCAGCCTACAGGGGGGTCTTCGTTGGGAGCTGTTTTTT	TRBJ2-2	TRBV7-9	TRBD1	few
CASSDSGGSGANVLTF	TGTGCCAGCAGTGACTCAGGGGGCTCTGGGGCCAACGTCCTGACTTTC	TRBJ2-6	TRBV6-4	NA	NA
CASSYSTSGGAEQFF	TGTGCCAGCAGTTACTCGACTAGCGGGGGAGCAGAGCAGTTCTTC	TRBJ2-1	TRBV10-3	TRBD2	NA
CASSSVGASYEQYF	TGTGCCAGCAGCTCGGTTGGGGCCTCCTACGAGCAGTACTTC	TRBJ2-7	TRBV7-2	NA	once
CASSLVAGGLSAGELFF	TGTGCCAGCAGTTTAGTAGCGGGGGGGCTCTCCGCCGGGGAGCTGTTTTTT	TRBJ2-2	TRBV27	TRBD2	NA
CASSETDTQYF	TGTGCCAGCTCGGAAACAGATACGCAGTATTTT	TRBJ2-3	TRBV18	NA	NA
CASSGRAYNEQFF	TGTGCCAGCAGCGGGAGAGCCTACAATGAGCAGTTCTTC	TRBJ2-1	TRBV6-1	NA	NA
CASSPTGTSFAKNIQYF	TGTGCCAGCAGCCCGACCGGGACTAGTTTTGCCAAAAACATTCAGTACTTC	TRBJ2-4	TRBV7-2	TRBD2	NA
CASSPLRDRFGLGAKNIQYF	TGTGCCAGTAGTCCCCTACGGGACAGGTTTGGTTTAGGAGCCAAAAACATTCAGTACTTC	TRBJ2-4	TRBV19	TRBD1	NA
CASSQGLAGGETQYF	TGCGCCAGCAGCCAAGGACTAGCGGGGGGAGAGACCCAGTACTTC	TRBJ2-5	TRBV5-1	TRBD2	NA